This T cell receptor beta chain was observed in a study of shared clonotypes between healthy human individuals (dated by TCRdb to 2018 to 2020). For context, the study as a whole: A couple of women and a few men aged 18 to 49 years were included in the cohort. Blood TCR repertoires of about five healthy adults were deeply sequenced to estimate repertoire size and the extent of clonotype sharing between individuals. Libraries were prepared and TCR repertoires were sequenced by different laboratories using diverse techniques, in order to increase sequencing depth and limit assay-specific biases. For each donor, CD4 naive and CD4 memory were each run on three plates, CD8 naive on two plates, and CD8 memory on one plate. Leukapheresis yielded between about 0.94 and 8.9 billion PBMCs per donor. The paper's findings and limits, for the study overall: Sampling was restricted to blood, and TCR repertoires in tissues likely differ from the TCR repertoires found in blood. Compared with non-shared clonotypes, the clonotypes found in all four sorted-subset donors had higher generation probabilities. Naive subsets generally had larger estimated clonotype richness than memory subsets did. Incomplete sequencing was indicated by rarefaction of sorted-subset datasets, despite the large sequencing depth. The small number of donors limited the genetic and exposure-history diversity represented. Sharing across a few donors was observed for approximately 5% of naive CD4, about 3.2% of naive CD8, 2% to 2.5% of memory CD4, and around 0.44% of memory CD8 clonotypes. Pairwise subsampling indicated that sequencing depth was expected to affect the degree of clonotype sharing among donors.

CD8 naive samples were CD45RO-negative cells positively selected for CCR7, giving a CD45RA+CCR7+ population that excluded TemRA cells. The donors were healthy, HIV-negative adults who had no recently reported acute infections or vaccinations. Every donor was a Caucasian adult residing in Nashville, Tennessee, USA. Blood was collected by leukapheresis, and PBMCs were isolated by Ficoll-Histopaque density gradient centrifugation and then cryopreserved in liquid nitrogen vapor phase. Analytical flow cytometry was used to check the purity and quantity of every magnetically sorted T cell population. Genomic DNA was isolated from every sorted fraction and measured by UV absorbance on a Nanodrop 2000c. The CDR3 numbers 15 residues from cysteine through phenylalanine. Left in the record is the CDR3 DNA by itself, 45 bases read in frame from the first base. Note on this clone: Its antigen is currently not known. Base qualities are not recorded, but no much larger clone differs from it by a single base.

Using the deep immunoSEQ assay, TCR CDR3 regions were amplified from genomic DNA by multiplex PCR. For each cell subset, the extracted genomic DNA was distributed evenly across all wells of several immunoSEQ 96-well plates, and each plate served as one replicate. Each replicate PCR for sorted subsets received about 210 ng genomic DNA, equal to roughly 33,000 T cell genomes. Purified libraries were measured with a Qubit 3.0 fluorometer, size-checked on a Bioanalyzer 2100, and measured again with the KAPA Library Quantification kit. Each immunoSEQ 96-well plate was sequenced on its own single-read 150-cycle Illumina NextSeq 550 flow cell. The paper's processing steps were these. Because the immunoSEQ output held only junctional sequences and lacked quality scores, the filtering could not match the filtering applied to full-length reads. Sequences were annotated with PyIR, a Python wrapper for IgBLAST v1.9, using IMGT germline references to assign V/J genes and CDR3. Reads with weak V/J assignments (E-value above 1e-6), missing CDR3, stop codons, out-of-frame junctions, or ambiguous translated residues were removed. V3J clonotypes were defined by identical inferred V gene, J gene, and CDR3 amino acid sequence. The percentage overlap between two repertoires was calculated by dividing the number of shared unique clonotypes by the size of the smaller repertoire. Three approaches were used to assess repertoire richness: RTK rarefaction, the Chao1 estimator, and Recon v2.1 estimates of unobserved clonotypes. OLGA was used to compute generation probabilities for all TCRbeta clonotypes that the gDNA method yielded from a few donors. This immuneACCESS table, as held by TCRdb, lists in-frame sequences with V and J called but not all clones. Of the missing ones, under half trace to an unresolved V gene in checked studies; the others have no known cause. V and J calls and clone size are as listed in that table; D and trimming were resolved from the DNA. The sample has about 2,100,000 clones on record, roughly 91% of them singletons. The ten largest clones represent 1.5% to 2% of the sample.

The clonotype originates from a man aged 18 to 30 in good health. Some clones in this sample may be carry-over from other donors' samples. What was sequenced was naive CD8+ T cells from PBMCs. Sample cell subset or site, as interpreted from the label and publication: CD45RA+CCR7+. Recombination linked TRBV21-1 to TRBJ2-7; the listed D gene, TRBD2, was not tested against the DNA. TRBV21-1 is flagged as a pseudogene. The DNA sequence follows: TGTGCCAGCAGCAATGGACTCCTTAGCTCCTACGAGCAGTACTTC. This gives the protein CASSNGLLSSYEQYF.